This entry concerns a single TCR beta chain. What it recognizes is unknown. CDR1 and CDR2 from the germline V gene are SQVTM and ANQGSEA. The CDR3 is made up of 13 amino acids. Deletions cut 6 bases from V and 3 bases from J, with 12 bases between. This table comes from immunoSEQ multiplex PCR, and its TCRdb copy is limited to in-frame clones, with some not included. Found here are around 130,000 clones, 65% to 90% of them singletons; the top ten hold 7.5% to 9%. The data are from a study of identifying expanded T cells in peripheral blood. The study, taken as a whole, reports: Differentially abundant clones: about 1.2 between replicates, about 15 at around 14 days, 19 to 20 at four. Two-week clone count variance significantly increased as total template count grew.

The J gene is TRBJ1-5, the V gene TRBV29-1, with D uncertain. This receptor was taken from a person aged 18-70 years in good health. The sequencing sample was made of blood. CDR3 region: CSVRRDSNQPQHF. The CDR3, as DNA: TGCAGCGTCCGAAGGGATTCCAATCAGCCCCAGCATTTT.